Below are 24 T cell receptor beta chains sequenced from a single sample in a study of T cell changes during pregnancy in multiple sclerosis. Profiled with immunoSEQ multiplex PCR; TCRdb holds only in-frame clones, not every one. Of about 40,000 clones listed, nearly 90% are singletons. The specimen was CD4+ T cells from peripheral blood mononuclear cells, collected in the first trimester of pregnancy. The receptors stem from a female donor with multiple sclerosis, enrolled in a pregnancy study.

V is TRBV27 and J is TRBJ2-7; 7 nucleotides match TRBD1. Trimming cost V 5 bases and J 7 bases; bases outside gene matches: 17. From germline, CDR1 is MNHEY and CDR2 SMNVEV (reference sequence). This CDR3 comprises 16 residues. CDR3 region: CASSPNLGQSPREQYF. The CDR3 coding sequence is TGTGCCAGCAGTCCAAACCTGGGACAGTCACCTAGAGAGCAGTACTTC.

The rearrangement links TRBV7-2 to TRBJ1-1; 7 positions agree with TRBD1. The CDR3 is 15 amino acids. Trimming at V came to 1 base and at J to 1 base, leaving 3 bases not matched to a gene. CDR1 is SGHTA, CDR2 FQGNSA, per germline. The CDR3 loop reads CASSLVAGGNTEAFF. Here the CDR3 DNA reads TGTGCCAGCAGCTTAGTAGCAGGGGGGAACACTGAAGCTTTCTTT.

The chain links TRBV7-2 to TRBJ1-1; D is undetermined. The CDR3 has 12 residues. Germline CDR1 is SGHTA and CDR2 is FQGNSA. The ends were cut back, 1 base at V and 5 bases at J, with 5 bases in the middle. CDR3 sequence reads: CASSLDETEAFF. CDR3 sequence (DNA): TGTGCCAGCAGCTTAGACGAGACTGAAGCTTTCTTT.

The gene calls are TRBV6-1 and TRBJ1-4; 8 bases agree with TRBD1. CDR1 is MNHNS and CDR2 is SASEGT in the germline V gene. This CDR3 has 13 residues. With V trimmed by 7 bases and J by 7 bases, 5 bases remained unmatched. In DNA, the CDR3 is TGTGCCAGCATGCGGACAGGGCTTGAAAAACTGTTTTTT. It codes for CASMRTGLEKLFF.

This chain connects TRBV5-8 to TRBJ1-6, with TRBD1 matching 8 bases. The germline CDR1 and CDR2 sequences are SGHTS and YDEGEE. Germline trimming cut 4 bases from V and 2 bases from J; bases unmatched to any gene: 8. The CDR3 runs to 17 residues. CDR3: CASSHTGTGTYNSPLHF. The CDR3 bases are TGTGCCAGCAGCCACACGGGGACAGGAACCTATAATTCACCCCTCCACTTT.

The chain employs TRBV27 and TRBJ2-7, with 9 bases fitting TRBD2. V gave up 5 bases and J gave up 3 bases; unmatched junction bases: 2. Germline lookup yields CDR1 MNHEY and CDR2 SMNVEV (reference sequence). The CDR3 length is 13 residues. CDR3 nucleotides: TGTGCCAGCAGTACGCGGGAGGGCTACGAGCAGTACTTC. Translation: CASSTREGYEQYF.

Written as DNA, the CDR3 is TGTGCCAGCTCATCCCCGAACCAGGGAAATCTATATGGCTACACCTTC. This sequence encodes CASSSPNQGNLYGYTF. The rearrangement joins TRBV18 to TRBJ1-2; D possibly corresponds to TRBD1 (5 bases). The CDR3 extends over 16 amino acids. Germline-derived CDR1 and CDR2 are KGHSH and LQKENI. Trimming removed 5 bases from V and 5 bases from J, with 21 bases in between.

This chain joins TRBV29-1 and TRBJ1-1; tentative D call: TRBD1 (6 bases). The CDR3 is 12 amino acids. The ends were cut back, 6 bases at V and 11 bases at J, with 19 bases in the middle. In germline, CDR1 is SQVTM, CDR2 ANQGSEA. The CDR3 loop is CSVKVSDRQAFF. CDR3 bases: TGCAGCGTGAAGGTTTCAGACAGGCAGGCTTTCTTT.

This clone was observed a handful of times. The V call is TRBV2, the J call TRBJ1-5; D may be TRBD1 (6 bases). Germline CDR1 and CDR2: SNHLY and FYNNEI. V lost 5 bases to trimming and J lost 4 bases, with 9 bases between them. The CDR3 is 13 residues long. CDR3 loop: CASSLQGNQPQHF. As DNA, the CDR3 is TGTGCCAGCAGTCTACAGGGAAATCAGCCCCAGCATTTT.

The J gene is TRBJ1-4, the V gene TRBV5-1; D gene ambiguous. The V gene lost 4 bases and the J gene lost 7 bases, with 14 bases spanning the gap. The V gene's germline CDR1 is SGHRS and CDR2 YFSETQ. The CDR3 loop spans 14 amino acids. The CDR3 nucleotides read TGCGCCAGCAGCCACCGGGAGGGTTCTGAAAAACTGTTTTTT. Protein product: CASSHREGSEKLFF. Drawing the rest from reference TRBV5-1 and TRBJ1-4, the complete variable domain is KAGVTQTPRYLIKTRGQQVTLSCSPISGHRSVSWYQQTPGQGLQFLFEYFSETQRNKGNFPGRFSGRQFSNSRSEMNVSTLELGDSALYLCASSHREGSEKLFFGSGTQLSVL.

The genes are TRBV30 and TRBJ1-2; 9 nucleotides align to TRBD1. V shed 5 bases, J shed 8 bases, and the junction held 9 bases outside the gene matches. Germline V lookup: CDR1 GTSNPN, CDR2 SVGIG (reference sequence). This CDR3 has 13 amino acids. The CDR3 nucleotides read TGTGCCTGGGTGGGACAGGGAGGATGGGGCTACACCTTC. Its protein is CAWVGQGGWGYTF. Complete variable domain (other parts from reference TRBV30 and TRBJ1-2): SQTIHQWPATLVQPVGSPLSLECTVEGTSNPNLYWYRQAAGRGLQLLFYSVGIGQISSEVPQNLSASRPQDRQFILSSKKLLLSDSGFYLCAWVGQGGWGYTFGSGTRLTVV.

This rearrangement joins TRBV11-2 to TRBJ1-4; possible D gene TRBD1, 6 bases. CDR3 length: 14 residues. Germline CDR1 and CDR2: SGHAT and FQNNGV. Trimming took off 3 bases at V and 5 bases at J, with 10 bases between the two ends. The CDR3 nucleotides read TGTGCCAGCAGCTTCGGACAGAGAAATGAAAAACTGTTTTTT. It yields the protein CASSFGQRNEKLFF.

The rearrangement uses TRBV4-3 and TRBJ2-2; the D gene is possibly TRBD2 (7 bases). Trimming took off 4 bases at V and 4 bases at J, with 13 bases between the two ends. The CDR3 runs 15 residues. In germline, CDR1 is LGHNA, CDR2 YSLEER. The CDR3 reads CASSREGGRTGELFF. CDR3 nucleotide sequence: TGCGCCAGCAGCCGGGAGGGGGGGCGCACCGGGGAGCTGTTTTTT.

This sequence joins TRBV18 and TRBJ2-7; TRBD1 matches 9 bases. V lost 3 bases to trimming and J lost 3 bases; unmatched junction nucleotides: 3. Germline V gene data show CDR1 as KGHSH and CDR2 as LQKENI. The CDR3 length is 14 residues. The CDR3 coding sequence is TGTGCCAGCTCACCCCGACAGGGGGTCTACGAGCAGTACTTC. This encodes CASSPRQGVYEQYF.

The chain joins TRBV11-3 to TRBJ2-5, with 7 bases lining up with TRBD2. The CDR3 is made up of 16 amino acids. Germline V gives CDR1 SGHNT, CDR2 YENEEA. With V trimmed by 1 base and J by 2 bases, 7 bases remained unmatched. The CDR3 sequence is CASSLGLAANQETQYF. CDR3 DNA sequence: TGTGCCAGCAGCTTAGGGCTAGCGGCAAATCAAGAGACCCAGTACTTC. Looking up the rest from reference TRBV11-3 and TRBJ2-5 gives the full variable domain: EAGVVQSPRYKIIEKKQPVAFWCNPISGHNTLYWYLQNLGQGPELLIRYENEEAVDDSQLPKDRFSAERLKGVDSTLKIQPAELGDSAVYLCASSLGLAANQETQYFGPGTRLLVL.

The chain is built from TRBV30 and TRBJ1-2, with a weak D call TRBD1 (5 bases). V was trimmed by 4 bases and J by 7 bases, leaving 19 bases between them. Germline V gene data show CDR1 as GTSNPN and CDR2 as SVGIG (reference sequence). The CDR3 totals 14 residues. CDR3 loop: CAWIPRVLVSGYTF. The CDR3 coding sequence is TGTGCCTGGATCCCCAGGGTGTTGGTGTCTGGCTACACCTTC. Combining the CDR3 with reference TRBV30 and TRBJ1-2 gives the whole variable domain SQTIHQWPATLVQPVGSPLSLECTVEGTSNPNLYWYRQAAGRGLQLLFYSVGIGQISSEVPQNLSASRPQDRQFILSSKKLLLSDSGFYLCAWIPRVLVSGYTFGSGTRLTVV.

The rearrangement joins TRBV18 to TRBJ1-2; possible D gene TRBD1, 5 bases. Trimming pared 2 bases from V and 3 bases from J, leaving 13 bases between. CDR1 KGHSH and CDR2 LQKENI come from the germline V gene. The CDR3 spans 15 residues. CDR3 protein: CASSPYQQTDYGYTF. The CDR3 DNA follows: TGTGCCAGCTCACCATACCAGCAGACAGACTATGGCTACACCTTC.

The rearrangement uses TRBV18 and TRBJ1-1; D not resolved. V was cut by 0 bases and J by 7 bases, with 6 bases left in between. The germline V gene has CDR1 KGHSH and CDR2 LQKENI. The CDR3 has 12 residues. In nucleotides, the CDR3 is TGTGCCAGCTCACCACCCCGGGGTGAAGCTTTCTTT. Protein: CASSPPRGEAFF. Drawing the rest from reference TRBV18 and TRBJ1-1, the complete variable domain is NAGVMQNPRHLVRRRGQEARLRCSPMKGHSHVYWYRQLPEEGLKFMVYLQKENIIDESGMPKERFSAEFPKEGPSILRIQQVVRGDSAAYFCASSPPRGEAFFGQGTRLTVV.

This clone was seen only once. The chain has TRBV19 and TRBJ2-7; maybe TRBD2 (6 bases). Germline V lookup: CDR1 LNHDA, CDR2 SQIVND (reference sequence). V lost 3 bases and J 5 bases, leaving 14 bases between the germline ends. This CDR3 has 14 amino acids. The CDR3 coding sequence is TGTGCCAGTAGTATCGGAAGGGAGGCCCACGAGCAGTACTTC. Translating gives CASSIGREAHEQYF.

The gene calls are TRBV11-3 and TRBJ2-2; 7 bases map to TRBD2. The CDR3 totals 15 residues. After removal of 3 bases from V and 2 bases from J, the junction contained 3 bases not matched to a gene. Germline lookup yields CDR1 SGHNT and CDR2 YENEEA. The CDR3 bases are TGTGCCAGCAGCTTCAGCGGGGTCAACACCGGGGAGCTGTTTTTT. Its protein is CASSFSGVNTGELFF.

This chain joins TRBV27 and TRBJ2-2, with TRBD2 matching over 8 bases. Germline CDR1 MNHEY, CDR2 SMNVEV (reference sequence). The V segment lost 2 bases and the J segment 1 base; nucleotides outside the gene matches: 0. There are 15 residues in the CDR3. In nucleotides, the CDR3 is TGTGCCAGCAGTTTACTAGCGGGGAACACCGGGGAGCTGTTTTTT. The encoded protein is CASSLLAGNTGELFF.

The V gene is TRBV5-8, the J gene TRBJ2-1; no firm D call. CDR1 is SGHTS and CDR2 is YDEGEE in the germline V gene. The ends were cut back, 0 bases at V and 8 bases at J, with 3 bases in the middle. The CDR3 has 11 amino acids. The CDR3 bases are TGTGCCAGCAGCTTGGCTGATGAGCAGTTCTTC. Its protein product is CASSLADEQFF.

The V gene is TRBV5-1, the J gene TRBJ2-3, with D maybe TRBD1 (5 bases). CDR1 and CDR2 (germline): SGHRS, YFSETQ. V was clipped by 5 bases and J by 2 bases, with 21 bases between them. The CDR3 loop spans 17 amino acids. The CDR3 sequence: CASSAWGGTEPTDTQYF. In DNA form, the CDR3 reads TGCGCCAGCAGTGCTTGGGGCGGTACTGAGCCCACAGATACGCAGTATTTT.

This clone has only a few counts. In DNA form, the CDR3 reads TGTGCCATCAGTGACAGGGATAGCAATCAGCCCCAGCATTTT. As protein: CAISDRDSNQPQHF. The V and J genes are TRBV10-3 and TRBJ1-5; TRBD1 is a possible D gene (5 bases). V lost 3 bases to trimming and J lost 0 bases, with 6 bases between them. Germline CDR1 reads ENHRY; CDR2 reads SYGVKD. The CDR3 contains 14 residues.